This TCR beta chain came from a study of blood T cells in healthy people across ages. Study-wide points: More naive CD4+ cells and higher diversity were found in long-lived than in aged donors. Donor CMV status was unknown, possibly confounding expanded clonotype changes.

A J-beta primer mix and a sample-barcoded 5' primer were used in a second PCR of roughly 7 to 12 cycles. MiXCR, run by TCRdb on the 5' RACE reads, gives a single entry per CDR3 protein. This repertoire shows 1,100,000 or so distinct CDR3 sequences, 40% to 50% found once; its top ten account for about 20%. The CDR3 has 15 residues. Germline loops: CDR1 MGHDK, CDR2 SYGVNS. V was clipped by 2 bases and J by 3 bases, with 14 bases between them. Notes on this clonotype: What it binds is not known.

This chain joins TRBV25-1 and TRBJ2-7; D is possibly TRBD1 (7 bases). The clonotype originates from a woman aged 55-70 years in good health. Sequencing was carried out using blood. The CDR3 coding sequence is TGTGCCAGCAGTGAAGGCGCGGGACAGCGCTACGAGCAGTACTTC. Its protein product is CASSEGAGQRYEQYF.